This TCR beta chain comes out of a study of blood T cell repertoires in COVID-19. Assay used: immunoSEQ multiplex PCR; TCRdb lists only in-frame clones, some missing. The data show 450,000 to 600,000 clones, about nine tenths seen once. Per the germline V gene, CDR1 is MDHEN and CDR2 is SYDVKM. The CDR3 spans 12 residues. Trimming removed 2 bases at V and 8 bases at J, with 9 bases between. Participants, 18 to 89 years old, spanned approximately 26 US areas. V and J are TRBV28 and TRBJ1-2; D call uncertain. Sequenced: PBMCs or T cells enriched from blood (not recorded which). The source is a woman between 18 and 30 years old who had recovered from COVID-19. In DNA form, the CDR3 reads TGTGCCAGCAGTTTAGGCGGGGAAGGCTACACCTTC. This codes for CASSLGGEGYTF.